The 15 T cell receptor beta chains reported below all come from one sample, sequenced in a study of T cell responses to AZD1222 COVID-19 vaccine. Profiled with immunoSEQ multiplex PCR; TCRdb holds only in-frame clones, not every one. The data show roughly 110,000 clones, approximately 90% seen once. Sequenced here: peripheral blood, sampled on day 0 of AZD1222 vaccination. The source of these receptors is an adult in good health.

This clone appeared once. This chain links TRBV11-2 with TRBJ2-1, with a tentative D call TRBD2 (6 bases). Trimming took 0 bases from V and 3 from J, leaving 12 bases between them. Germline CDR1 and CDR2: SGHAT and FQNNGV. The CDR3 runs to 16 residues. The chain's CDR3 is CASSLDIGGGYNEQFF. CDR3 DNA sequence: TGTGCCAGCAGCTTAGATATCGGGGGAGGCTACAATGAGCAGTTCTTC. Complete variable domain (other parts from reference TRBV11-2 and TRBJ2-1): EAGVAQSPRYKIIEKRQSVAFWCNPISGHATLYWYQQILGQGPKLLIQFQNNGVVDDSQLPKDRFSAERLKGVDSTLKIQPAKLEDSAVYLCASSLDIGGGYNEQFFGPGTRLTVL.

The chain has TRBV28 and TRBJ1-5; 7 nucleotides align to TRBD1. The CDR3 spans 15 residues. Trimming cost V 3 bases and J 1 base; bases outside gene matches: 3. Germline V gene data show CDR1 as MDHEN and CDR2 as SYDVKM. The CDR3 coding sequence is TGTGCCAGCAGTTTCCGACAGGGCAGCAATCAGCCCCAGCATTTT. This translates into CASSFRQGSNQPQHF.

This clone was seen only once. V is TRBV27 and J is TRBJ1-1; the D gene is possibly TRBD1 (5 bases). Per the germline V gene, CDR1 is MNHEY and CDR2 is SMNVEV (reference sequence). Trimming took off 1 base at V and 8 bases at J, with 14 bases between the two ends. This CDR3 is 14 amino acids long. In DNA form, the CDR3 reads TGTGCCAGCAGTTTATGGGGGGGAAAGGGAGAAGCTTTCTTT. Translation: CASSLWGGKGEAFF.

The CDR3 protein is CASSLGKDIYEQYF. The CDR3 DNA is TGTGCCAGCAGCTTGGGAAAGGATATCTACGAGCAGTACTTC. This chain connects TRBV5-4 to TRBJ2-7; D is uncertain. The CDR3 is made up of 14 amino acids. Germline V gives CDR1 SGHNT, CDR2 YYREEE (reference sequence). Between the trimmed V and J ends, which lost 0 bases and 3 bases, there was a span of 10 bases.

The V and J genes are TRBV28 and TRBJ2-1; 10 bases agree with TRBD2. The length of the CDR3 is 17 residues. Germline trimming cut 6 bases from V and 7 bases from J; bases unmatched to any gene: 15. CDR1 and CDR2 (germline): MDHEN, SYDVKM. Written as DNA, the CDR3 is TGTGCCAGCAGCACACGATCCGGGACTAGCGCTTTTAATGAGCAGTTCTTC. It encodes CASSTRSGTSAFNEQFF. Variable domain in full (rest from reference TRBV28 and TRBJ2-1): DVKVTQSSRYLVKRTGEKVFLECVQDMDHENMFWYRQDPGLGLRLIYFSYDVKMKEKGDIPEGYSVSREKKERFSLILESASTNQTSMYLCASSTRSGTSAFNEQFFGPGTRLTVL.

This clone was detected only once. The chain carries TRBV29-1 and TRBJ2-5; maybe TRBD1 (6 bases). V lost 5 bases and J 4 bases, leaving 14 bases between the germline ends. This CDR3 contains 13 residues. CDR1 and CDR2 (germline): SQVTM, ANQGSEA. CDR3 sequence reads: CSVRDILGETQYF. DNA of the CDR3: TGCAGCGTTCGGGACATATTAGGAGAGACCCAGTACTTC.

The rearrangement joins TRBV30 to TRBJ1-5; D is possibly TRBD1 (5 bases). The CDR3 is 17 amino acids. Trimming cost V 1 base and J 11 bases, with 27 bases left between them. Germline V gene lookup returns CDR1 GTSNPN and CDR2 SVGIG (reference sequence). CDR3 bases: TGTGCCTGGAGTGATCGGGGAGCGCAGGGACTAAGTCAAGCCCAGCATTTT. It is translated as CAWSDRGAQGLSQAQHF.

Judged by abundance, this clone is medium-sized (0.01 to 0.1%). The genes are TRBV6-6 and TRBJ1-1; TRBD1 matches 7 bases. The ends lost 7 bases at V and 1 base at J; junction bases unmatched: 3. CDR3 length: 13 residues. The V gene's germline CDR1 is MNHNY and CDR2 SVGAGI (reference sequence). The CDR3 sequence: CASTQGRNTEAFF. CDR3 sequence (DNA): TGTGCCAGCACACAGGGGAGGAACACTGAAGCTTTCTTT.

V usage is TRBV5-1 and J usage is TRBJ2-7; no clear D. Trimming shortened V by 2 bases and J by 7 bases, and 16 bases separated the two germline ends. The CDR3 length is 14 residues. The germline V gene has CDR1 SGHRS and CDR2 YFSETQ. CDR3 in DNA: TGCGCCAGCAGCTTCGGTATCCCATCTAGAGAGCAGTACTTC. Its translation: CASSFGIPSREQYF.

V is TRBV2 and J is TRBJ2-2; 7 nucleotides align to TRBD1. The CDR3 loop spans 15 amino acids. V shed 4 bases, J shed 6 bases, and the junction held 8 bases outside the gene matches. Per the germline V gene, CDR1 is SNHLY and CDR2 is FYNNEI. CDR3 protein: CASSVDRARAGELFF. CDR3 in DNA: TGTGCCAGCAGTGTCGACAGGGCCCGCGCCGGGGAGCTGTTTTTT.

The V and J genes are TRBV10-2 and TRBJ2-7, with TRBD2 identical over 16 bases. CDR1 WSHSY and CDR2 SAAADI come from the germline V gene. The CDR3 sequence is 15 residues long. V shed 11 bases, J shed 2 bases, and the junction held 6 bases outside the gene matches. The CDR3 coding sequence is TGCGCCGGCACCGGGACTAGCGGGAGGGCCTACGAGCAGTACTTC. Translation: CAGTGTSGRAYEQYF.

This clone occurred once. The chain employs TRBV7-9 and TRBJ2-3; 7 bases match TRBD2. The CDR3 is made up of 13 amino acids. From germline, CDR1 is SEHNR and CDR2 FQNEAQ (reference sequence). Trimming took 3 bases from V and 6 from J; bases not matched to a gene: 3. In DNA, the CDR3 is TGTGCCAGCAGCTTCGGGGGGATGGATACGCAGTATTTT. This gives the protein CASSFGGMDTQYF.

This clone was seen only once. The V and J genes are TRBV3-1 (or the pseudogene TRBV3-2) and TRBJ2-3; 14 nucleotides line up with TRBD2. Germline V gene lookup returns CDR1 LGHDT and CDR2 YNNKEL (reference sequence). Unmatched junction bases numbered 11, after V lost 4 bases and J lost 5 bases. CDR3 length: 18 amino acids. CDR3 nucleotides: TGTGCCAGCAGCCCGCCCGCCGGGACTAGCGGGAGTGGAGATACGCAGTATTTT. This translates into CASSPPAGTSGSGDTQYF.

V gene TRBV19 combines with J gene TRBJ1-1, with D tentatively TRBD1 (5 bases). Germline V gives CDR1 LNHDA, CDR2 SQIVND (reference sequence). The CDR3 covers 14 residues. V lost 5 bases and J 1 base, leaving 11 bases between the germline ends. The CDR3 DNA is TGTGCCAGTAGTTCCCAGGGAACGAACACTGAAGCTTTCTTT. It encodes CASSSQGTNTEAFF.

V and J are TRBV18 and TRBJ1-4, with 9 bases identical to TRBD1. Germline lookup yields CDR1 KGHSH and CDR2 LQKENI. V was pared by 2 bases and J by 12 bases, with 13 bases of the junction left unmatched. The CDR3 runs 16 residues. CDR3 nucleotides: TGTGCCAGCTCACCATATGCCCCGGGACAGGGCGAAGAACTGTTTTTT. Its translation is CASSPYAPGQGEELFF.